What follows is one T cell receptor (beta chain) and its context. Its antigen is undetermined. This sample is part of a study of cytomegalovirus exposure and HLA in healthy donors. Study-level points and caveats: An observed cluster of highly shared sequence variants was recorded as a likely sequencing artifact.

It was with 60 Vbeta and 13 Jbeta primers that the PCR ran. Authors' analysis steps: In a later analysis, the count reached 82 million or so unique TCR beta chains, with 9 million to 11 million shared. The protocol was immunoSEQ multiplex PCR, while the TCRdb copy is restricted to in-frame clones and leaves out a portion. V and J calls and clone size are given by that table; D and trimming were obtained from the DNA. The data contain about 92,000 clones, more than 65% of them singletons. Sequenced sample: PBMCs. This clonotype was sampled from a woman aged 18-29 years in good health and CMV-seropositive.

The CDR3 region has the DNA TGTGCCTGGAGCTCCGGAAACACCATATATTTT. Protein sequence: CAWSSGNTIYF. The chain couples TRBV30 to TRBJ1-3, with D unresolved. Trimming took off 3 bases at V and 4 bases at J, with 4 bases between the two ends. There are 11 residues in the CDR3. Per germline, CDR1 GTSNPN and CDR2 SVGIG (reference sequence).